This TCR beta chain was documented in a study of PD-L1 blockade in urothelial cancer. Study details: Patients arrived having already received 0 to 3 prior chemotherapy regimens. T cells numbered a median of roughly 150,000 in the blood samples. At 3 weeks (second dose) and 6 weeks after starting treatment, blood was analyzed.

Losses at the gene ends were 5 bases for V and 2 bases for J; bases not matched to a gene: 9. CDR1 is MNHEY, CDR2 SVGAGI, per germline. The CDR3 is 15 amino acids. Clones were sequenced by immunoSEQ multiplex PCR, and TCRdb holds only the in-frame ones, with some missing. The sample has about 56,000 clones, 86% seen once. The sequencing here drew on PBMCs, taken around atezolizumab (anti-PD-L1) treatment. This TCR came from a middle-aged man with urothelial cancer. The gene calls are TRBV6-5 and TRBJ2-7; 7 bases align to TRBD2. The DNA of the CDR3 is TGTGCCAGCAGTCCAAAAGCGGGAACCCCCTACGAGCAGTACTTC. This gives the protein CASSPKAGTPYEQYF.